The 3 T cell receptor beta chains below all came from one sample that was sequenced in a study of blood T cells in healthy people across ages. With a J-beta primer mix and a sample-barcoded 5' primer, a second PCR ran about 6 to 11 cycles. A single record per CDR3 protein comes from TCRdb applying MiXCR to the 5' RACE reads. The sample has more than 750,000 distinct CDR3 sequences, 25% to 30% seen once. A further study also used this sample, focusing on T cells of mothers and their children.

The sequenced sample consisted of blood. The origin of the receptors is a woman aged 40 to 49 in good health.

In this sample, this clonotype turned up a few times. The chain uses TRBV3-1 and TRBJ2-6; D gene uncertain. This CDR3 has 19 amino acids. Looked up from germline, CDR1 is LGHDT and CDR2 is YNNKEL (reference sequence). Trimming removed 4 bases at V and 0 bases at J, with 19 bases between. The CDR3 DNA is TGTGCCAGCAGCCCCCTAAGGACGCCCTCAAGCTCTGGGGCCAACGTCCTGACTTTC. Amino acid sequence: CASSPLRTPSSSGANVLTF. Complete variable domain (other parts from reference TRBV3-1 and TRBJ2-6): DTAVSQTPKYLVTQMGNDKSIKCEQNLGHDTMYWYKQDSKKFLKIMFSYNNKELIINETVPNRFSPKSPDKAHLNLHINSLELGDSAVYFCASSPLRTPSSSGANVLTFGAGSRLTVL.

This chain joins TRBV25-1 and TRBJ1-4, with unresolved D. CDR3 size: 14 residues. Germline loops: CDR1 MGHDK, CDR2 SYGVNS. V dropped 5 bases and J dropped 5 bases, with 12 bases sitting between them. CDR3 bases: TGTGCCAGCAGTAACGGACGTCCAAATGAAAAACTGTTTTTT. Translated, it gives CASSNGRPNEKLFF.

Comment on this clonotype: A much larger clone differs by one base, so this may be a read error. The CDR3 DNA reads as TGTACCAGCAGCTTAGCTTTTTTATACGGACAGGGGAATGGCTACACCTTC. It encodes CTSSLAFLYGQGNGYTF. The J gene is TRBJ1-2, the V gene TRBV7-2, with 9 bases that match TRBD1. V lost 0 bases and J lost 6; bases outside the gene matches: 11. The CDR3 totals 17 residues. The V gene's germline CDR1 is SGHTA and CDR2 FQGNSA.